This T cell receptor (beta chain) was identified during a study of vaccination and CD4 T cells after COVID-19 (dated by TCRdb to 2022 to 2024). With respect to the entire study: Convalescent patients had a positive SARS-CoV-2 result on nasal swab PCR, and of these patients, nine had mild disease and one had severe disease. The convalescent cohort included six males and four females, with two Hispanic individuals, seven Caucasians, two Asians and one multiracial person. Participants received two doses of either the Pfizer-BioNTech BNT162b2 vaccine (n=8) or the Moderna mRNA-1273 vaccine (n=2). Post-COVID blood samples were collected from convalescent patients a median of roughly 100 days after diagnosis, with a range of about 35 to 161 days. Post-vaccine blood samples were taken a median of around 70 days after the second vaccine dose, with a range of roughly 13 to 250 days. For stimulating the cultures, overlapping spike peptide pools were used, derived from SARS-CoV-2 as well as from the common cold coronaviruses HCoV-NL63, HCoV-OC43 and HCoV-229E. In control cultures, a CEFX viral epitope pool was used as positive control, an HIV-1 Nef peptide pool was used as negative control, or no peptide was added. In 10 COVID-19 convalescent patients and a handful of infection-naive healthy vaccine recipients, researchers compared the spike-specific CD4+ TCR repertoire from before mRNA vaccination with the repertoire from after. Overall results and qualifications from the work: The median count of SARS-CoV-2-reactive clonotypes went up from 20 to 25 after infection to approximately 40 after vaccination, although the change was not significant. The number of convalescent patients in the study was relatively small, and the study did not examine early timepoints following natural infection. In convalescent patients, a median roughly 88% of post-vaccine SARS-CoV-2-reactive clones were detected only after vaccination, suggesting vaccine-specific priming. Of the vaccine-specific clones found in convalescent patients, nearly all (304 of 307) were mono-reactive for SARS-CoV-2 spike instead of being cross-reactive with common cold coronaviruses.

The CDR3 covers 13 residues, taking in both the cysteine and the phenylalanine. Only CDR3 DNA is held: 39 bases, read in frame from base 1. Trimming costs V 1 base and J 2 bases, and their ends lie 6 bases apart. Interpreted using the paper, the treatment or condition label stands for: approximately nine-day PBMC culture with coronavirus spike peptide pools or control peptides (ViraFEST assay). To expand antigen-specific T cells with peptide pools and then pick out the expanded clonotypes through TCR sequencing, the study relied on the ViraFEST assay. The convalescent patients' positive SARS-CoV-2 PCR tests fell between March and December 2020, which was before the Alpha, Beta and Delta variants emerged in the United States. Each well held 2.2 million or so PBMCs cultured with approximately 10 ug/ml peptide pools in IMDM containing roughly 5% human AB serum and roughly 9 IU/ml IL-2. Half of the culture medium was replaced with fresh IL-2-containing medium on days 3 and 7. After approximately eleven days of culture, CD4+ T cells were isolated by negative selection using the EasySep CD4+ T cell isolation kit. PBMCs were separated from whole blood using Ficoll-Paque Plus gradient centrifugation and then either used fresh or cryopreserved at -140C. Culture conditions were generally each tested in triplicate wells.

This clonotype was recorded a few times. Its target antigen remains unknown. No base quality values were provided; no much bigger clone lies one nucleotide off. The library was obtained by PCR. TCR sequencing of DNA from cultured CD4+ T cells used the Oncomine TCR Beta short-read assay at the Johns Hopkins FTIC core. Genomic DNA was extracted from the cultured CD4+ T cells with the QIAamp micro DNA kit. Oncomine TCR Beta libraries from cultured CD4+ T cells were pooled with unique dual indexes and sequenced on an Illumina iSeq 100. The paper's data handling went like this. Non-productive sequences were filtered out, and CDR3s that did not start with C, did not end with F or W, or were shorter than 7 amino acids were discarded. The MANAFEST web application identified antigen-specific clonotypes by comparing peptide-stimulated wells against reference wells and other culture wells. To be called positive, a clone needed an FDR below 0.05, an odds ratio above 5, and a productive frequency above 0.1% in at least two of three replicate wells. A clonotype counted as cross-reactive if it showed significant expansion both in the SARS-CoV-2 spike wells and in at least one common cold coronavirus spike condition. CDR3 homology was assessed with Levenshtein distances (stringdist) and unrooted phylogenetic trees (ape) in R version 3.6.1. In TCRdb, the public reads were trimmed at Q25 with fastp and aligned with MiXCR, with productive beta chains retained. Each entry is one CDR3 protein sequence, shown with its most common DNA and genes. In this record, the V and J calls reflect TCRdb's handling and not the investigators' own analysis. This sample comprises about 4,400 distinct CDR3 sequences, roughly a fifth of them detected only once. The ten largest clones represent approximately 15% of the sample.

The source material was CD4+ T cells from blood, cultured in vitro. This receptor was taken from a human donor who had recovered from COVID-19. The V and J genes are TRBV12-3 or TRBV12-4 and TRBJ2-7; the D gene is possibly TRBD1, with 5 bases matching. The DNA sequence reads TGTGCCAGCAGTTTAGGCAGGGCCTACGAGCAGTACTTC. It encodes CASSLGRAYEQYF.